This T cell receptor (beta chain) is from a study of blood T cells in healthy people across ages. Points from the study as a whole: Correlation between TCR beta diversity and naive T cell percentage was strong. Per million T cells, TCR beta diversity dropped about linearly as age rose.

As regards this clonotype: Its specificity is unknown. Germline and junction disagree at one end, which may indicate a read error.

Donors gave roughly 10 milliliters of peripheral blood apiece. Sample-barcoded 5' priming and a J-beta primer mix drove a second PCR of about 6 to 12 cycles. A template-switch adaptor containing 12 random nucleotides labeled each cDNA molecule. TCRdb passed the 5' RACE reads through MiXCR, listing each CDR3 protein once. This sample has about 1 million distinct CDR3 sequences, with 35% to 50% found just once. Germline CDR1 is SQVTM and CDR2 is ANQGSEA. The CDR3 has 14 residues. The TCR originated in a woman in her fifties or sixties in good health. The chain carries TRBV29-1 and TRBJ1-1; D is ambiguous. The sample comprised blood. CDR3 nucleotides: TGCTGCGTTGAAGGTCGATTGAGTTCCACTGAAGCTTTCTTT. The encoded protein is CCVEGRLSSTEAFF.